This entry lists 29 T cell receptor beta chains sequenced from one sample in a study of response to subunit inactivated influenza vaccine. TCRdb redid the calling of the RT-PCR reads with MiXCR, one entry per CDR3 protein. This sample yields roughly 500,000 distinct CDR3 sequences, of which around 25% are seen a single time; less than 2.5% belongs to the top ten. The sequencing here drew on CD4+ T cells sorted from PBMCs, taken roughly 5 days after vaccination. The receptors come from a man aged 50-60 years who received an inactivated influenza vaccine.

In DNA form, the CDR3 reads TGTGCCAGCAGCCCCCCGGGCGGTCCTTTGAACACTGAAGCTTTCTTT. As protein: CASSPPGGPLNTEAFF. The chain has TRBV5-8 and TRBJ1-1; D not resolved. This CDR3 comprises 16 residues. V lost 4 bases to trimming and J lost 0 bases, with 16 bases between them. CDR1 SGHTS and CDR2 YDEGEE come from the germline V gene. The complete variable domain, with remaining parts taken from reference TRBV5-8 and TRBJ1-1, reads EAGVTQSPTHLIKTRGQQATLRCSPISGHTSVYWYQQALGLGLQFLLWYDEGEERNRGNFPPRFSGRQFPNYSSELNVNALELEDSALYLCASSPPGGPLNTEAFFGQGTRLTVV.

The CDR3: CASTYGYTF. The DNA of the CDR3 is TGTGCCAGCACTTATGGCTACACCTTC. The chain combines TRBV6-2 or TRBV6-3 with TRBJ1-2; D gene uncertain. Trimming took 7 bases from V and 5 from J, leaving 2 bases between them. The CDR3 contains 9 residues. The germline CDR1 and CDR2 sequences are MNHEY and SVGEGT.

The chain joins TRBV9 to TRBJ1-1; the match to TRBD1 covers 7 bases. This CDR3 has 15 residues. V lost 5 bases and J lost 3; bases outside the gene matches: 10. Germline CDR1 is SGDLS and CDR2 is YYNGEE. CDR3 region: CASRIETTGYTEAFF. In nucleotides, the CDR3 is TGTGCCAGCAGAATCGAAACGACAGGGTACACTGAAGCTTTCTTT.

This clonotype was observed a few times. This chain links TRBV6-6 with TRBJ2-1; 8 bases are a match to TRBD2. V shed 8 bases and J 7 bases; nucleotides not matched to a gene: 7. This CDR3 comprises 13 residues. From germline, CDR1 is MNHNY and CDR2 SVGAGI (reference sequence). The CDR3 reads CASGPSGRNEQFF. CDR3 sequence (DNA): TGTGCCAGCGGGCCTAGCGGGCGGAATGAGCAGTTCTTC.

This clonotype came up a few times. The chain couples TRBV6-4 to TRBJ2-3; the match to TRBD1 covers 7 bases. The germline CDR1 and CDR2 sequences are MRHNA and SNTAGT. The CDR3 is 13 amino acids. V lost 3 bases and J lost 3; bases outside the gene matches: 0. DNA for the CDR3: TGTGCCAGCAGTGAACAGGGGACAGATACGCAGTATTTT. Protein product: CASSEQGTDTQYF.

J is TRBJ1-1 and V is TRBV4-2; D not resolved. V was clipped by 0 bases and J by 5 bases, with 16 bases between them. Germline V gene lookup returns CDR1 LGHNA and CDR2 YNFKEQ. This CDR3 has 16 residues. In DNA form, the CDR3 reads TGTGCCAGCAGCCAAGATCCGGCAGCCTTGGGAACTGAAGCTTTCTTT. Translation gives CASSQDPAALGTEAFF.

The rearrangement links TRBV29-1 to TRBJ2-6; perhaps D is TRBD1 or TRBD2 (5 bases each). Per germline, CDR1 SQVTM and CDR2 ANQGSEA. V shed 6 bases and J shed 5 bases, with 14 bases lying between them. This CDR3 has 14 residues. CDR3 protein: CSVRTGRRANVLTF. The DNA for the CDR3 is TGCAGCGTCCGGACGGGGCGAAGGGCCAACGTCCTGACTTTC. Drawing the rest from reference TRBV29-1 and TRBJ2-6, the complete variable domain is SAVISQKPSRDICQRGTSLTIQCQVDSQVTMMFWYRQQPGQSLTLIATANQGSEATYESGFVIDKFPISRPNLTFSTLTVSNMSPEDSSIYLCSVRTGRRANVLTFGAGSRLTVL.

The rearrangement links TRBV6-2 or TRBV6-3 to TRBJ2-2, with no clear D. Germline V gene data show CDR1 as MNHEY and CDR2 as SVGEGT. V dropped 7 bases and J dropped 6 bases, with 9 bases sitting between them. The CDR3 is 12 residues long. This CDR3 reads CASNLYPGELFF. Written as DNA, the CDR3 is TGTGCCAGCAATCTCTACCCCGGGGAGCTGTTTTTT.

This clonotype was counted between two and nine times. The rearrangement joins TRBV5-6 to TRBJ2-1, with D uncertain. Looked up from germline, CDR1 is SGHDT and CDR2 is YYEEEE. The CDR3 runs 16 residues. V was clipped by 1 base and J by 0 bases, with 11 bases between them. Here the CDR3 reads CASSLILSVSYNEQFF. The DNA of the CDR3 is TGTGCCAGCAGCTTGATTTTGTCGGTCTCCTACAATGAGCAGTTCTTC.

CDR3 sequence: CASRRTGDFYEQYF. The CDR3 nucleotides read TGTGCCAGCCGCCGGACAGGGGACTTCTACGAGCAGTACTTC. The chain recombines TRBV7-2 with TRBJ2-7, with 9 bases that match TRBD1. The CDR3 extends over 14 amino acids. Losses at the gene ends were 8 bases for V and 3 bases for J; bases not matched to a gene: 8. Germline CDR1 reads SGHTA; CDR2 reads FQGNSA.

The gene calls are TRBV12-3 or TRBV12-4 and TRBJ2-5, with D tentatively TRBD1 (5 bases). V shed 5 bases and J shed 4 bases, with 14 bases lying between them. The CDR3 extends over 14 amino acids. The CDR3 region has the DNA TGTGCCAGCAGTAATTCCCTCAGGGTAGAGACCCAGTACTTC. Its protein product is CASSNSLRVETQYF.

The V and J genes are TRBV6-2 or TRBV6-3 and TRBJ2-7, with 8 bases matching TRBD1. The CDR3 totals 15 residues. V gave up 4 bases and J gave up 4 bases; unmatched junction bases: 9. CDR1 is MNHEY, CDR2 SVGEGT, per germline. As DNA, the CDR3 is TGTGCCAGCAGTTCCGGTTGGACAGGGCTTTACGAGCAGTACTTC. It is translated as CASSSGWTGLYEQYF.

This clonotype was counted between two and nine times. The genes are TRBV6-2 or TRBV6-3 and TRBJ2-1; 9 bases line up with TRBD2. Germline V gene sequence: CDR1 MNHEY, CDR2 SVGEGT. The CDR3 is 19 amino acids. V gave up 5 bases and J gave up 3 bases; unmatched junction bases: 17. For the CDR3, the DNA is TGTGCCAGCAGTCGGGGTAGCGGGAGTGAAGGCCGGTTCTACAATGAGCAGTTCTTC. Translation gives CASSRGSGSEGRFYNEQFF.

J is TRBJ1-2 and V is TRBV6-1, with 7 bases fitting TRBD1. V shed 5 bases, J shed 9 bases, and the junction held 9 bases outside the gene matches. Germline V lookup: CDR1 MNHNS, CDR2 SASEGT. The CDR3 is 13 residues long. The CDR3 protein is CASSRQGVESYTF. The CDR3 coding sequence is TGTGCCAGCAGTAGACAGGGTGTTGAGAGCTACACCTTC.

V gene TRBV18 combines with J gene TRBJ2-5; 7 bases fit TRBD1. Germline CDR1 and CDR2: KGHSH and LQKENI. This CDR3 is built from 17 residues. The V segment lost 1 base and the J segment 5 bases; nucleotides outside the gene matches: 13. The CDR3 DNA reads as TGTGCCAGCTCACCACGGGCCCGGACAGGCTCCAGGGAGACCCAGTACTTC. Residues: CASSPRARTGSRETQYF.

The chain carries TRBV12-3 or TRBV12-4 and TRBJ2-2; D remains ambiguous. V was pared by 3 bases and J by 7 bases, with 12 bases between. The CDR3 is 14 amino acids. For the CDR3, the DNA is TGTGCCAGCAGTTTTGTCCCAGGCCACGGGGAGCTGTTTTTT. Translation: CASSFVPGHGELFF.

This clonotype was counted only a few times. The chain links TRBV6-1 to TRBJ2-7; 12 bases are a match to TRBD2. V lost 6 bases, J lost 5 bases, and 8 bases stayed unmatched. Germline CDR1 is MNHNS and CDR2 is SASEGT. This CDR3 contains 15 residues. This chain's CDR3 is CASRPTSGSSNEQYF. In nucleotides, the CDR3 is TGTGCCAGCAGGCCGACTAGCGGGAGTTCAAACGAGCAGTACTTC.

This clonotype was observed a few times. This sequence joins TRBV12-3 or TRBV12-4 and TRBJ2-2; TRBD1 matches 7 bases. The J segment lost 6 bases and the V segment lost 1 base, leaving 2 bases of the junction unmatched. CDR3 length equals 14 residues. CDR3 sequence reads: CASSLDRGAGELFF. The DNA of the CDR3 is TGTGCCAGCAGTTTAGACAGGGGCGCCGGGGAGCTGTTTTTT.

This clonotype occurred a few times. The V gene is TRBV10-3, the J gene TRBJ1-5, with 7 bases identical to TRBD1. V dropped 9 bases and J dropped 0; count of bases not matched to a gene: 2. The CDR3 is 13 residues long. In germline, CDR1 is ENHRY, CDR2 SYGVKD. The CDR3: CAITGDSNQPQHF. For the CDR3, the DNA is TGTGCCATTACAGGGGATAGCAATCAGCCCCAGCATTTT.

The gene calls are TRBV6-2 or TRBV6-3 and TRBJ1-1, with TRBD1 matching 7 bases. CDR3 size: 13 residues. Germline V gene data show CDR1 as MNHEY and CDR2 as SVGEGT. J gave up 4 bases and V 2 bases, and 1 base lay outside the gene matches. CDR3 region: CASSYDRATEAFF. DNA of the CDR3: TGTGCCAGCAGTTACGACAGGGCCACTGAAGCTTTCTTT.

This clonotype was seen more than once but under ten times. This chain joins TRBV11-1 and TRBJ2-1; D gene ambiguous. CDR1 is SGHAT and CDR2 is FQDESV in the germline V gene (reference sequence). CDR3 length equals 18 residues. Trimming removed 5 bases at V and 6 bases at J, with 26 bases between. The CDR3 coding sequence is TGTGCCAGCAGCCCCGGCTGGATCGTGGGAAACCACGTCAATGAGCAGTTCTTC. Translation gives CASSPGWIVGNHVNEQFF.

This chain uses TRBV27 with TRBJ2-7; D not certain. The germline V gene has CDR1 MNHEY and CDR2 SMNVEV (reference sequence). The CDR3 contains 15 residues. The V gene lost 2 bases and the J gene lost 0 bases, with 11 bases spanning the gap. Here the CDR3 reads CASSLRADRSYEQYF. CDR3 nucleotide sequence: TGTGCCAGCAGTTTAAGGGCGGACCGCTCCTACGAGCAGTACTTC.

The CDR3 DNA reads as TGTGCCAGCAGTTTATTTCGAGGGACCCGGGCCTCCGAGCAGTACTTC. Translating gives CASSLFRGTRASEQYF. V usage is TRBV28 and J usage is TRBJ2-7; the D call may be TRBD1 or TRBD2 (5 bases each). This CDR3 contains 16 residues. Looked up from germline, CDR1 is MDHEN and CDR2 is SYDVKM. The V gene lost 1 base and the J gene lost 6 bases, with 19 bases spanning the gap.

A few counts support this clonotype. The V gene is TRBV7-2, the J gene TRBJ1-1; possible D gene TRBD1, 6 bases. V lost 0 bases, J lost 3 bases, and 11 bases lay in between. The length of the CDR3 is 15 residues. Germline V gene sequence: CDR1 SGHTA, CDR2 FQGNSA. The CDR3 region is CASSLASDRHTEAFF. The CDR3, as DNA: TGTGCCAGCAGCTTAGCATCCGACAGGCACACTGAAGCTTTCTTT.

This clonotype came up a few times. The chain employs TRBV28 and TRBJ2-7, with D maybe TRBD2 (6 bases). Germline loops: CDR1 MDHEN, CDR2 SYDVKM. Trimming pared 6 bases from V and 2 bases from J, leaving 14 bases between. This CDR3 region has 14 residues. This chain's CDR3 is CASSQGGFAYEQYF. The CDR3 DNA sequence: TGTGCCAGCAGCCAGGGAGGATTTGCCTACGAGCAGTACTTC. Filled out from reference TRBV28 and TRBJ2-7, the complete variable domain reads DVKVTQSSRYLVKRTGEKVFLECVQDMDHENMFWYRQDPGLGLRLIYFSYDVKMKEKGDIPEGYSVSREKKERFSLILESASTNQTSMYLCASSQGGFAYEQYFGPGTRLTVT.

This chain joins TRBV7-9 and TRBJ2-7; TRBD1 is a possible D gene (6 bases). Germline-derived CDR1 and CDR2 are SEHNR and FQNEAQ (reference sequence). Between the trimmed V and J ends, which lost 0 bases and 0 bases, there was a span of 9 bases. This CDR3 contains 15 residues. CDR3 amino acids: CASSLAQGNSYEQYF. In DNA form, the CDR3 reads TGTGCCAGCAGCTTAGCACAGGGAAACTCCTACGAGCAGTACTTC. Supplemented by reference TRBV7-9 and TRBJ2-7, the full variable domain reads DTGVSQNPRHKITKRGQNVTFRCDPISEHNRLYWYRQTLGQGPEFLTYFQNEAQLEKSRLLSDRFSAERPKGSFSTLEIQRTEQGDSAMYLCASSLAQGNSYEQYFGPGTRLTVT.

In this sample, this clonotype turned up a few times. The chain has TRBV4-2 and TRBJ2-7; the match to TRBD2 covers 11 bases. The germline gives CDR1 LGHNA, CDR2 YNFKEQ. There are 16 residues in the CDR3. V was pared by 0 bases and J by 3 bases, with 4 bases of the junction left unmatched. In nucleotides, the CDR3 is TGTGCCAGCAGCCAAGAAGGGACTAGCGGCCTCTACGAGCAGTACTTC. Translated, it gives CASSQEGTSGLYEQYF.

V is TRBV10-3 and J is TRBJ1-1, with D possibly being TRBD1 (6 bases). The germline V and J ends were trimmed by 7 bases and 5 bases, with 14 bases remaining between them. In germline, CDR1 is ENHRY, CDR2 SYGVKD. The CDR3 extends over 13 amino acids. The DNA of the CDR3 is TGTGCCATCACGAGGCAGGGGTGGACTGAAGCTTTCTTT. This gives the protein CAITRQGWTEAFF.

The V call is TRBV20-1, the J call TRBJ2-3; D may be TRBD1 or TRBD2 (5 bases each). From germline, CDR1 is DFQATT and CDR2 SNEGSKA (reference sequence). The V and J ends lost 2 bases and 3 bases respectively, with 12 bases between them. There are 14 residues in the CDR3. The chain's CDR3 is CSARRGPGTDTQYF. The CDR3 region has the DNA TGCAGTGCTAGACGGGGCCCTGGGACAGATACGCAGTATTTT.